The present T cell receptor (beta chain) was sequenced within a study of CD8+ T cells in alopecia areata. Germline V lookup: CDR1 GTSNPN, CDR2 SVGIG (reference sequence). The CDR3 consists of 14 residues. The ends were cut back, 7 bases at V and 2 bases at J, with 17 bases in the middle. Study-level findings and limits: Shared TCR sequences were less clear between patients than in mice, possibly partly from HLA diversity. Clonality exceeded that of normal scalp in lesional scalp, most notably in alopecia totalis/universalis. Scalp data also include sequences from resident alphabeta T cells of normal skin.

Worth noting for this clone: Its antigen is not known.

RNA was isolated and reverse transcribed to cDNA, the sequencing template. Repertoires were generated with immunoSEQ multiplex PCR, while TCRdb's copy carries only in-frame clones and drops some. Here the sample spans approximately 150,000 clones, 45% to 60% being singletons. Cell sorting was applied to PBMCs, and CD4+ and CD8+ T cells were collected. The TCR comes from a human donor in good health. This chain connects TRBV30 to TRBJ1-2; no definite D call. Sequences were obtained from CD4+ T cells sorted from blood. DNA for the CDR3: TGTGCCTTATCGACCCGGACGGTCAACTATGGCTACACCTTC. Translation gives CALSTRTVNYGYTF.